This TCR beta chain was profiled in a study of cytomegalovirus exposure and HLA in healthy donors. This CDR3 is 15 amino acids long. V was cut by 0 bases and J by 0 bases, with 9 bases left in between. Germline V gives CDR1 SGHRS, CDR2 YFSETQ. PCR employed 60 Vbeta and 13 Jbeta primers. TCRdb keeps only in-frame clones here, not all; method: immunoSEQ multiplex PCR. The sample contains 200,000 or so clones, about 77% of which appear only once. This chain joins TRBV5-1 and TRBJ1-2; D is perhaps TRBD1 (6 bases). Specimen: PBMCs. The clonotype originates from a woman aged 25 to 39 in good health and CMV-seropositive. Here the CDR3 DNA reads TGCGCCAGCAGCTTGGACAGGGATACTAACTATGGCTACACCTTC. Its protein product is CASSLDRDTNYGYTF.